This T cell receptor beta chain was documented in a study of neurological immune-mediated disorders. TCRdb redid the calling of the 5' RACE reads with MiXCR, one entry per CDR3 protein. The data show tens of thousands of distinct CDR3 sequences, 10% to 15% seen once. The table lists this clonotype with many counts. Time point defined: longitudinal time-point 2. The CDR3 is 14 residues long. Germline-derived CDR1 and CDR2 are MNHEY and SVGAGI. Trimming removed 2 bases at V and 0 bases at J, with 5 bases between. This clonotype was obtained from a middle-aged woman in good health. The specimen was PBMCs. J is TRBJ1-3 and V is TRBV6-5, with D perhaps TRBD1 (5 bases). The CDR3 DNA reads TGTGCCAGCAGTTACGACAGCTCTGGAAACACCATATATTTT. Residues: CASSYDSSGNTIYF.